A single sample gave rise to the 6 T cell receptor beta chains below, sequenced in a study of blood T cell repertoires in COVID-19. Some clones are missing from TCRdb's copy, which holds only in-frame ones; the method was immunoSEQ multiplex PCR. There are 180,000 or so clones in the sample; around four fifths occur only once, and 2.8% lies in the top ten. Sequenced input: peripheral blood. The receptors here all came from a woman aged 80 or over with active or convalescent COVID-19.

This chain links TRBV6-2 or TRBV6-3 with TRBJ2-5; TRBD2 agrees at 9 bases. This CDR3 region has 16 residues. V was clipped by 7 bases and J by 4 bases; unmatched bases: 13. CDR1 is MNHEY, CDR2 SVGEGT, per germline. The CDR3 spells CASTPIGAGGRETQYF. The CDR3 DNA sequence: TGTGCCAGCACCCCTATTGGCGCGGGGGGGCGAGAGACCCAGTACTTC.

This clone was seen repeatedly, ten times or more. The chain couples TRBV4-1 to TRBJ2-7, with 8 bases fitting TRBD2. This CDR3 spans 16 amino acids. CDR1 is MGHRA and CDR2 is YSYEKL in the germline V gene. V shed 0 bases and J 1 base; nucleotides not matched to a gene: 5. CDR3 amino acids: CASSQERSSGSYEQYF. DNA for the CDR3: TGCGCCAGCAGCCAAGAACGGTCTAGCGGGTCCTACGAGCAGTACTTC.

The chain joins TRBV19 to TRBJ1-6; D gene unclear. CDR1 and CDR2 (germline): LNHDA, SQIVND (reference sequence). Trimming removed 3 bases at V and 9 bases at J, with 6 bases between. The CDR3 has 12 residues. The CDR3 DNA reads TGTGCCAGTAGTATCATCGGTTCACCCCTCCACTTT. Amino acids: CASSIIGSPLHF. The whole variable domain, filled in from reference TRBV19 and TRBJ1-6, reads DGGITQSPKYLFRKEGQNVTLSCEQNLNHDAMYWYRQDPGQGLRLIYYSQIVNDFQKGDIAEGYSVSREKKESFPLTVTSAQKNPTAFYLCASSIIGSPLHFGNGTRLTVT.

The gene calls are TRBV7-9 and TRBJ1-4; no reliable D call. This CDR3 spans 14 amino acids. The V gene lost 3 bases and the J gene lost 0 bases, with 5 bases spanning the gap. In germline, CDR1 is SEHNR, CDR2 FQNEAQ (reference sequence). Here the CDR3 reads CASSLGATNEKLFF. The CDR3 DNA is TGTGCCAGCAGCTTGGGAGCAACTAATGAAAAACTGTTTTTT.

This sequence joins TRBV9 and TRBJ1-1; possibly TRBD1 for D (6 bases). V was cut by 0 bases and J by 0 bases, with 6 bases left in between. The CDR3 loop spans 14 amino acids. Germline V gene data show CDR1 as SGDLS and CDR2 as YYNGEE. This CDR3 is CASSVGTVNTEAFF. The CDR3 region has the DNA TGTGCCAGCAGCGTAGGGACAGTGAACACTGAAGCTTTCTTT.

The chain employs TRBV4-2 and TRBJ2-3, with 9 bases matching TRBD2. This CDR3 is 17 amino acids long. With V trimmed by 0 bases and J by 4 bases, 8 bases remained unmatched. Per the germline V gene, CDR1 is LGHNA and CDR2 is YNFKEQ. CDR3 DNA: TGTGCCAGCAGCCAAGAAGGGAGGCTAGCGGGACCAGATACGCAGTATTTT. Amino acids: CASSQEGRLAGPDTQYF.